These T cell receptor beta chains were read from a single sample in a study of blood T cell repertoires in COVID-19. TCRdb keeps only in-frame clones here, not all; method: immunoSEQ multiplex PCR. The table lists some 330,000 clones, around 92% of them singletons. Sequenced input: peripheral blood. The receptor set was obtained from a woman aged 25 to 45 with COVID-19, enrolled during active disease. The CDR3 runs from the conserved cysteine through the conserved F or W. The D gene is left open where the match is weak. Where a row states a size, it is once, few, many or the class of an expanded clone; other rows omit it.

TRBD1,TRBV7-8,TRBJ1-5,NA,CASSFGRDRSNQPQHF,TGTGCCAGCAGCTTCGGACGGGACAGAAGCAATCAGCCCCAGCATTTT
TRBD1,TRBV5-1,TRBJ1-1,NA,CASSFGDRAEAFF,TGCGCCAGCAGCTTCGGGGACAGGGCTGAAGCTTTCTTT
NA,TRBV6-1,TRBJ1-3,NA,CASSEWAFGNTIYF,TGTGCCAGCAGTGAATGGGCGTTTGGAAACACCATATATTTT
TRBD1,TRBV6-5,TRBJ1-2,NA,CASRGQGFGYGYTF,TGTGCCAGCAGGGGACAGGGGTTTGGCTATGGCTACACCTTC
NA,TRBV29-1,TRBJ2-4,NA,CSVGLAKNIQYF,TGCAGCGTTGGTCTAGCCAAAAACATTCAGTACTTC
TRBD1,TRBV2,TRBJ1-2,NA,CASRDSHYGYTF,TGTGCCAGCCGGGACAGTCACTATGGCTACACCTTC
TRBD1,TRBV2,TRBJ1-5,NA,CASSVTGNSNQPQHF,TGTGCCAGCAGCGTGACAGGGAATAGCAATCAGCCCCAGCATTTT
TRBD1,TRBV7-2,TRBJ1-2,NA,CASSLGWTGNYGYTF,TGTGCCAGCAGCCTTGGCTGGACAGGGAACTATGGCTACACCTTC
NA,TRBV4-3,TRBJ1-4,NA,CASSQDSGEKLFF,TGCGCCAGCAGCCAAGATTCGGGTGAAAAACTGTTTTTT
NA,TRBV2,TRBJ2-5,few,CASTTSGGGQETQYF,TGTGCCAGCACTACCTCAGGGGGAGGCCAAGAGACCCAGTACTTC
NA,TRBV11-3,TRBJ2-1,NA,CASSSQGEQFF,TGTGCCAGCAGTAGTCAGGGTGAGCAGTTCTTC
TRBD1,TRBV24-1,TRBJ2-3,NA,CATSDYDRADTQYF,TGTGCCACCAGTGACTATGACAGGGCAGATACGCAGTATTTT
NA,TRBV7-2,TRBJ1-2,NA,CASSFGYRNYGYTF,TGTGCCAGCAGCTTTGGCTACAGGAACTATGGCTACACCTTC
NA,TRBV27,TRBJ1-1,NA,CASSPYLKESEAFF,TGTGCCAGCAGTCCCTACCTAAAGGAGAGTGAAGCTTTCTTT
TRBD1,TRBV2,TRBJ1-6,NA,CASSEASEGANSPLHF,TGTGCCAGCAGTGAAGCATCTGAGGGGGCTAATTCACCCCTCCACTTT
NA,TRBV6-5,TRBJ1-2,NA,CASSLVQGGGYTF,TGTGCCAGCAGTTTAGTCCAGGGAGGTGGCTACACCTTC
NA,TRBV19,TRBJ2-1,NA,CASSIDWSSYNEQFF,TGTGCCAGTAGTATAGATTGGAGCTCCTACAATGAGCAGTTCTTC
NA,TRBV11-2,TRBJ1-4,NA,CASTMAAGNEKLFF,TGTGCCAGCACCATGGCCGCCGGGAATGAAAAACTGTTTTTT
NA,TRBV28,TRBJ1-1,once,CASIRTQMNTEAFF,TGTGCCAGTATCCGTACACAAATGAACACTGAAGCTTTCTTT
NA,TRBV29-1,TRBJ1-2,NA,CSVAPGGGYGYTF,TGCAGCGTTGCTCCGGGGGGGGGCTATGGCTACACCTTC
NA,TRBV7-9,TRBJ1-4,NA,CASSPTGGEKLFF,TGTGCCAGCAGCCCGACGGGAGGCGAAAAACTGTTTTTT
TRBD1,TRBV19,TRBJ1-4,NA,CASSWGQITTNEKLFF,TGTGCCAGTAGTTGGGGACAGATAACAACTAATGAAAAACTGTTTTTT
NA,TRBV24-1,TRBJ1-1,few,CATSDSRDTEAFF,TGTGCCACCAGTGACTCCCGGGACACTGAAGCTTTCTTT
NA,TRBV5-7,TRBJ1-2,NA,CASTGVYYGYTF,TGTGCCAGCACCGGAGTTTACTATGGCTACACCTTC
NA,TRBV4-2,TRBJ1-2,NA,CASSQAQGPLYGYTF,TGTGCCAGCAGCCAAGCGCAGGGGCCTCTGTATGGCTACACCTTC
NA,TRBV19,TRBJ1-2,NA,CASSMPGGTPGYTF,TGTGCCAGTAGTATGCCTGGCGGAACCCCTGGCTACACCTTC
TRBD1,TRBV5-1,TRBJ1-3,NA,CASSLRTGGSGNTIYF,TGCGCCAGCAGCTTGAGGACAGGTGGCTCTGGAAACACCATATATTTT
NA,TRBV6-5,TRBJ1-1,NA,CASSFLESTEAFF,TGTGCCAGCAGTTTCCTCGAGAGCACTGAAGCTTTCTTT
NA,TRBV7-2,TRBJ1-5,NA,CASSGGQFNQPQHF,TGTGCCAGCAGCGGTGGACAGTTCAATCAGCCCCAGCATTTT
NA,TRBV27,TRBJ1-5,NA,CASSSGNSIAPQHF,TGTGCCAGCAGTTCGGGTAATTCAATAGCACCCCAGCATTTT
NA,TRBV5-1,TRBJ1-1,NA,CASSLGGVATEAFF,TGCGCCAGCAGCTTAGGGGGGGTAGCCACTGAAGCTTTCTTT
NA,TRBV19,TRBJ1-1,NA,CASSILSGSAYTEAFF,TGTGCCAGTAGTATTCTTTCCGGGAGCGCGTATACTGAAGCTTTCTTT
TRBD1,TRBV30,TRBJ2-5,once,CAWSNTDRGQETQYF,TGTGCCTGGAGTAACACGGACAGGGGGCAAGAGACCCAGTACTTC
TRBD2,TRBV5-1,TRBJ2-7,NA,CASSVYSGGASYEQYF,TGCGCCAGCAGCGTATATAGCGGGGGGGCCTCCTACGAGCAGTACTTC
NA,TRBV19,TRBJ1-5,few,CASRQSNQPQHF,TGTGCCAGTAGACAGTCAAATCAGCCCCAGCATTTT
TRBD2,TRBV10-3,TRBJ2-3,NA,CAISGSGGSSTDTQYF,TGTGCCATCAGTGGTTCGGGGGGGTCTAGCACAGATACGCAGTATTTT
NA,TRBV7-2,TRBJ1-6,NA,CASSTTLVRNSPLHF,TGTGCCAGCAGCACAACCCTCGTCAGGAATTCACCCCTCCACTTT
NA,TRBV4-2,TRBJ1-1,few,CASSQEHVGPNTEAFF,TGTGCCAGCAGCCAAGAGCATGTGGGGCCGAACACTGAAGCTTTCTTT
TRBD1,TRBV7-9,TRBJ1-5,NA,CASSYGTGNQPQHF,TGTGCCAGCAGTTATGGGACAGGCAATCAGCCCCAGCATTTT
NA,TRBV5-6,TRBJ1-6,NA,CASSLAGGMGYNSPLHF,TGTGCCAGCAGCTTGGCCGGAGGGATGGGATATAATTCACCCCTCCACTTT
NA,TRBV18,TRBJ1-5,NA,CASSREDSNQPQHF,TGTGCCAGCTCACGAGAGGATAGCAATCAGCCCCAGCATTTT
NA,TRBV5-4,TRBJ2-7,NA,CASSPNSYEQYF,TGTGCCAGCAGCCCAAATTCCTACGAGCAGTACTTC
TRBD1,TRBV19,TRBJ1-2,NA,CASSRSTGSGDYGYTF,TGTGCCAGTAGTAGGTCGACAGGGTCTGGTGACTATGGCTACACCTTC
TRBD1,TRBV7-2,TRBJ1-6,once,CASSKDRGPFPLHF,TGTGCCAGCAGCAAAGACAGGGGTCCGTTCCCCCTCCACTTT
TRBD2,TRBV7-3,TRBJ2-7,NA,CASSLTSGGSYEQYF,TGTGCCAGCAGCTTAACTAGCGGGGGTTCCTACGAGCAGTACTTC
TRBD2,TRBV4-2,TRBJ2-2,few,CASSQPGTSGGAGGELFF,TGTGCCAGCAGCCAGCCCGGGACTAGCGGGGGGGCCGGCGGGGAGCTGTTTTTT
NA,TRBV28,TRBJ1-2,NA,CASSVRGTPRSGYTF,TGTGCCAGCAGTGTACGAGGGACTCCAAGGAGTGGCTACACCTTC
TRBD1,TRBV11-2,TRBJ1-2,few,CASSSWDRQLTNYGYTF,TGTGCCAGCAGCTCTTGGGACAGACAACTTACTAACTATGGCTACACCTTC
TRBD1,TRBV19,TRBJ1-2,NA,CASSIRQGLAYGYTF,TGTGCCAGCTCAATTCGACAGGGGTTGGCCTATGGCTACACCTTC
TRBD2,TRBV18,TRBJ2-1,NA,CASSPRLAGGSSYNEQFF,TGTGCCAGCTCACCCAGGCTAGCGGGGGGTAGCTCCTACAATGAGCAGTTCTTC
TRBD1,TRBV7-9,TRBJ1-1,NA,CASSIPGQGAWTEAFF,TGTGCCAGCAGCATTCCGGGACAGGGGGCATGGACTGAAGCTTTCTTT